The sample holds a few counts of the clone carrying this T cell receptor beta chain. The antigen is unknown. These data are taken from a study of T cells after yellow fever vaccination. Overall study findings and caveats: Abundant contaminating clonotypes from the bulk population could appear in FACS-sorted repertoires. Relatively few clonotypes were ones that appeared in both CD4 and CD8 compartments.

TCRdb called the 5' RACE reads again in MiXCR, with one record for every CDR3 protein. The data show under 300,000 distinct CDR3 sequences, roughly 7.2% seen once. The origin of this receptor is a man aged 25 to 45 who received the YFV17D yellow fever vaccine. The source was CD4+ T cells sorted from PBMCs, collected 15 days after the yellow fever booster vaccination.

CDR3 protein: CASRRTGTTNNEQFF. CDR3 coding DNA: TGTGCCAGCAGGAGGACCGGGACTACCAACAATGAGCAGTTCTTC. The rearrangement uses TRBV7-2 and TRBJ2-1, with 7 bases matching TRBD2. The CDR3 length is 15 residues. Trimming removed 6 bases from V and 5 bases from J; junction bases left unmatched: 10. Per the germline V gene, CDR1 is SGHTA and CDR2 is FQGNSA.